Listed here is a single T cell receptor (beta chain). Its antigen is not identified. This sample was taken from a study of shared clonotypes between healthy human individuals. Study conclusions and caveats: An expected dependence of interdonor clonotype sharing on sequencing depth was noted.

From germline, CDR1 is LGHNA and CDR2 YSLEER. The V end lost 3 bases, the J end lost 0 bases, and 8 bases lay between the germline ends. This CDR3 has 15 amino acids. CD45RA+ naive and CD45RA-negative memory subsets were separated from CD4+ cells. Sequenced by immunoSEQ multiplex PCR; TCRdb stores in-frame clones only, minus some. This table has millions of clones, 85% to 95% appearing once. The chain carries TRBV4-3 and TRBJ1-4, with a weak D call TRBD1 (6 bases). This TCR was sampled from a man younger than 30 in good health. Material for sequencing was naive CD4+ T cells sorted from blood. This sample's subset: CD45RA+ positively selected. CDR3 nucleotide sequence: TGCGCCAGCAGCCACAACAGGGCAACTAATGAAAAACTGTTTTTT. Encoded protein: CASSHNRATNEKLFF.